This TCR beta chain derives from a study of CD8 T cells in Susac syndrome. RNA totalling about 0.5 to 1 ug underwent reverse transcription with random hexamers. The authors amplified TCR beta CDR3 across 54 Vbeta and 13 Jbeta using immunoSEQ multiplex PCR. TCRdb ran MiXCR on the immunoSEQ multiplex PCR reads and lists one entry per CDR3 protein. The table shows about 73,000 distinct CDR3 sequences, with approximately 94% occurring only once. FACS enriched CD8+ TEMRA cells, while bulk CD8+ and CD4+ were negatively isolated. V was cut by 5 bases and J by 9 bases, with 25 bases left in between. CDR1 and CDR2 from the germline V gene are PRHDT and FYEKMQ (reference sequence). CDR3 length: 17 residues.

This clonotype originated in a human donor with multiple sclerosis. The chain links TRBV13 to TRBJ2-2, with D unresolved. Material for sequencing was CD8+ T cells from PBMCs. CDR3: CASSPILSTPIERELFF. CDR3 DNA: TGTGCCAGCAGCCCCATACTCTCGACCCCGATAGAGAGGGAGCTGTTTTTT. Full variable domain (missing parts from reference TRBV13 and TRBJ2-2): AAGVIQSPRHLIKEKRETATLKCYPIPRHDTVYWYQQGPGQDPQFLISFYEKMQSDKGSIPDRFSAQQFSDYHSELNMSSLELGDSALYFCASSPILSTPIERELFFGEGSRLTVL.